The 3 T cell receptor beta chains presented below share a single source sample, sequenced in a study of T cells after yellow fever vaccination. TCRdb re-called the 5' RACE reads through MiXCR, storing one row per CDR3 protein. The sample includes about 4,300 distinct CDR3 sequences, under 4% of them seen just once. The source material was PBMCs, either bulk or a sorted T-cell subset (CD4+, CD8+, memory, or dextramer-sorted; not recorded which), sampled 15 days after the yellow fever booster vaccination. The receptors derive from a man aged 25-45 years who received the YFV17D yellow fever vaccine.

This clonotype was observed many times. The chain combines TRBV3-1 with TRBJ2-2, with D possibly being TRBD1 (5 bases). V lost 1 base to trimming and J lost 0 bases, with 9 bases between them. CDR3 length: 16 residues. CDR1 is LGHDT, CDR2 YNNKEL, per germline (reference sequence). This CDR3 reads CASSQVAGSNTGELFF. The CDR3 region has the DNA TGTGCCAGCAGCCAAGTTGCAGGGTCGAACACCGGGGAGCTGTTTTTT.

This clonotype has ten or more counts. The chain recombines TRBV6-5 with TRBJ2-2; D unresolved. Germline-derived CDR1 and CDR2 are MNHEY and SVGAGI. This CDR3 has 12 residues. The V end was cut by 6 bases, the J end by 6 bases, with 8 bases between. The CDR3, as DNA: TGTGCCAGCAGCTTCTGGCCCGGGGAGCTGTTTTTT. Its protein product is CASSFWPGELFF.

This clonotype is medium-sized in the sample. Here the CDR3 reads CATSTGQGPDTQYF. CDR3 DNA sequence: TGTGCCACCAGCACCGGACAGGGTCCAGATACGCAGTATTTT. The gene calls are TRBV24-1 and TRBJ2-3, with 8 bases identical to TRBD1. The CDR3 extends over 14 amino acids. Trimming took 7 bases from V and 4 from J; bases not matched to a gene: 6. The germline gives CDR1 KGHDR, CDR2 SFDVKD.